This T cell receptor (beta chain) emerged from a study of tumor-infiltrating lymphocytes in primary liver carcinoma. A remark on this clonotype: Its target is unknown. A much larger clonotype is one base distant, so this may be a read error.

From unsorted bulk tissue weighing about 20-31 mg, DNA and RNA were co-extracted. The cohort consisted of patients whose primary liver carcinoma was surgically resected. Study-level results: A significantly higher top-250-clone fraction was found in tumors than in blood (p = 0.039). Found in all five tumor regions were only about 7.5-24% of top clones.

Synthesis of TCR beta cDNA was carried out from 500 ng total RNA with a constant-region primer. Researchers made the TCR beta libraries by running three nested multiplex PCR rounds with slightly modified ARM-PCR. A C-beta reverse primer and TRBV1-TRBV30 forward primers served in each of the first two PCR rounds, at ten to eleven cycles apiece. TCRdb reprocessed the multiplex PCR reads via MiXCR and lists one record per CDR3 protein. Counted here are around 190,000 distinct CDR3 sequences, approximately 80% occurring once; the ten biggest clones make up 15% to 20%. Trimming shortened V by 2 bases and J by 5 bases, and 18 bases separated the two germline ends. The CDR3 extends over 16 amino acids. The V gene's germline CDR1 is SEHNR and CDR2 FQNEAQ (reference sequence).

The sequenced sample consisted of tumor tissue from primary liver carcinoma. V and J are TRBV7-9 and TRBJ1-1; the D is unclear. This TCR was recovered from a man in his forties or fifties with primary liver carcinoma and hepatitis B virus infection. CDR3 sequence: CASSLRPMLGSTEAFF. The DNA for the CDR3 is TGTGCCAGCAGCTTACGACCCATGCTTGGCAGTACTGAAGCTTTCTTT.